The entry that follows covers one TCR beta chain sequence. This sample is drawn from a study of blood T cell repertoires in COVID-19. Overall study context: The United States, Italy and Spain supplied acute and convalescent COVID-19 samples. Sources were T cells, B-cell-depleted T cells, or PBMCs; the material itself was cDNA or gDNA.

Germline V gene sequence: CDR1 SEHNR, CDR2 FQNEAQ (reference sequence). The V and J ends lost 5 bases and 3 bases, in that order; junction bases with no gene match: 17. The length of the CDR3 is 19 residues. Original data processing: Estimated nucleated cell counts came from reference gene primer amplification. The table came from immunoSEQ multiplex PCR; TCRdb's copy has only in-frame clones and leaves some out. That table furnishes V, J and clone size, whereas the DNA furnished D and trimming. The data show over 45,000 clones, about 77% seen once. The sample consisted of peripheral blood. This chain links TRBV7-9 with TRBJ2-7; 12 bases are a match to TRBD2. The TCR originated in a human donor with active or convalescent COVID-19. The donor label of this sample is uncertain. CDR3 DNA sequence: TGTGCCAGCAGCACTCGCTCGGGACTAGCGGGTCCTGGGAACTACGAGCAGTACTTC. Translation gives CASSTRSGLAGPGNYEQYF.